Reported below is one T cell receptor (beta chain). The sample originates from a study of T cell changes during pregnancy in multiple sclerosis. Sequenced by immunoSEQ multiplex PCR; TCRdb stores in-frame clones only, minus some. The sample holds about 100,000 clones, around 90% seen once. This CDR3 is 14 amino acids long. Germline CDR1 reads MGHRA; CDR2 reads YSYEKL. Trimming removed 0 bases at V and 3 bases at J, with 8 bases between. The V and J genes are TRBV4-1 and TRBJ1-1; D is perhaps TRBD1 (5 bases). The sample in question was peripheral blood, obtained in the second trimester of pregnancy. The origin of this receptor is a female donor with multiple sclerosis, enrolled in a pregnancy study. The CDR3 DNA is TGCGCCAGCAGCCAAGAGGCGGGGGACACTGAAGCTTTCTTT. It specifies CASSQEAGDTEAFF.